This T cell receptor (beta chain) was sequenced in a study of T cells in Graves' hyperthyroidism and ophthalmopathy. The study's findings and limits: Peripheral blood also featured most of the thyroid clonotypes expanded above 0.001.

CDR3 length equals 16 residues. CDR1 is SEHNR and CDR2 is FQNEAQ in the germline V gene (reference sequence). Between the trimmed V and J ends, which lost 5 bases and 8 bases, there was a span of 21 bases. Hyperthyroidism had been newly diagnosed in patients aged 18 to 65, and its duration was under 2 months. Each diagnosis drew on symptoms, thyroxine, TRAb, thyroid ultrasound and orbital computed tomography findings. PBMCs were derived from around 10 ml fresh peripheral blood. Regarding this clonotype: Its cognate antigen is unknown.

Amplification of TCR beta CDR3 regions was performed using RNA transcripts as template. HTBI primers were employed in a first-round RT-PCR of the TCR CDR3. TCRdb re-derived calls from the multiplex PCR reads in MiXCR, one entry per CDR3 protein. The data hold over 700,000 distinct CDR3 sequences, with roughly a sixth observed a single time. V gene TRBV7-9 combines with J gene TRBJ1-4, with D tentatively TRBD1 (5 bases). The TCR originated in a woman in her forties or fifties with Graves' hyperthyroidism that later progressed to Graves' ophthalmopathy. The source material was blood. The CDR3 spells CASSGDSLGVGEKLFF. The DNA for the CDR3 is TGTGCCAGCAGCGGGGACTCCCTAGGCGTTGGAGAAAAACTGTTTTTT.